The clone carrying this T cell receptor (beta chain) was recorded a few times. Its antigen is as yet unknown. Between the trimmed V and J ends, which lost 3 bases and 4 bases, there was a span of 13 bases. The length of the CDR3 is 14 residues. Per germline, CDR1 SGHRS and CDR2 YFSETQ. This sample is part of a study of blood T cells in healthy people across ages. Study outcomes and limitations: A roughly linear age-dependent decrease characterized TCR beta diversity per million T cells. Estimates of diversity drawn from one million T cells were considered underestimates.

It was with a sample-barcoded 5' primer and a J-beta primer mix that a second PCR of about 6 to 11 cycles was run. Every sample returned 2.5 million or more CDR3-containing paired-end reads. MiXCR, run by TCRdb on the 5' RACE reads, gives a single entry per CDR3 protein. The table includes hundreds of thousands of distinct CDR3 sequences, 21% detected once. This TCR was sampled from a man between 65 and 85 years old in good health. The J gene is TRBJ2-5, the V gene TRBV5-1, with a weak D call TRBD2 (6 bases). The sample was blood. The DNA of the CDR3 is TGCGCCAGCAGCTCGCCACAAGCGGGAGAGACCCAGTACTTC. Amino acids: CASSSPQAGETQYF.